What follows are 20 T cell receptor beta chains derived from one specimen sequenced in a study of Ad26.COV2.S vaccination and SARS-CoV-2 variants. Treatment in this sample: around 19 received Ad26.COV2.S at low or high dose, single or two shots; 5 received placebo; per-sample allocation not given. All samples were drawn on day 63, counting from the first vaccine or placebo injection. Data came from immunoSEQ multiplex PCR; TCRdb stores just in-frame clones and leaves some out. Found here are 300,000 to 450,000 clones, 85% of them singletons; the top ten hold less than 4%. The material was peripheral blood, obtained in a trial of Ad26.COV2.S vaccine versus placebo. The receptors shown here come from a person aged 18 to 59 who received the Ad26.COV2.S COVID-19 vaccine or a placebo.

This chain joins TRBV19 and TRBJ1-3; D gene ambiguous. Trimming pared 4 bases from V and 9 bases from J, leaving 19 bases between. CDR3 length equals 15 residues. CDR1 LNHDA and CDR2 SQIVND come from the germline V gene (reference sequence). CDR3 in DNA: TGTGCCAGTAGTACCTTGACCCCGCTGCGGGGCACCATATATTTT. Translating it yields CASSTLTPLRGTIYF. Filled out from reference TRBV19 and TRBJ1-3, the complete variable domain reads DGGITQSPKYLFRKEGQNVTLSCEQNLNHDAMYWYRQDPGQGLRLIYYSQIVNDFQKGDIAEGYSVSREKKESFPLTVTSAQKNPTAFYLCASSTLTPLRGTIYFGEGSWLTVV.

The V call is TRBV6-6, the J call TRBJ1-2, with 8 bases aligning to TRBD1. The CDR3 runs 13 residues. Germline V gene sequence: CDR1 MNHNY, CDR2 SVGAGI (reference sequence). Trimming took 5 bases from V and 2 from J; bases not matched to a gene: 1. The CDR3 DNA follows: TGTGCCAGCAGTCGGACAGGGAACTATGGCTACACCTTC. It codes for CASSRTGNYGYTF.

This clone appeared a few times. V gene TRBV10-1 combines with J gene TRBJ1-1; D possibly corresponds to TRBD1 (5 bases). Per the germline V gene, CDR1 is WNHNN and CDR2 is SYGVQD (reference sequence). CDR3 size: 13 residues. The V gene lost 4 bases and the J gene lost 11 bases, with 17 bases spanning the gap. The CDR3 region is CASSGGAPRGAFF. The DNA of the CDR3 is TGCGCCAGCAGTGGAGGGGCCCCGCGTGGGGCTTTCTTT.

The rearrangement uses TRBV3-1 (or the pseudogene TRBV3-2) and TRBJ1-1, with D tentatively TRBD1 (5 bases). Germline CDR1 and CDR2: LGHDT and YNNKEL (reference sequence). The V end was cut by 3 bases, the J end by 1 base, with 9 bases between. The length of the CDR3 is 14 residues. CDR3 amino acids: CASSQWGTNTEAFF. The CDR3 nucleotides are TGTGCCAGCAGCCAGTGGGGCACGAACACTGAAGCTTTCTTT.

This chain links TRBV30 with TRBJ1-2; D may be TRBD1 (6 bases). V was trimmed by 3 bases and J by 1 base, leaving 9 bases between them. Per germline, CDR1 GTSNPN and CDR2 SVGIG (reference sequence). This CDR3 has 13 amino acids. This CDR3 reads CAWSAGHNYGYTF. Written as DNA, the CDR3 is TGTGCCTGGAGCGCGGGACATAACTATGGCTACACCTTC.

This clone has ten or more counts. This sequence joins TRBV5-8 and TRBJ2-7; TRBD1 aligns across 9 bases. Trimming removed 5 bases from V and 2 bases from J; junction bases left unmatched: 8. Looked up from germline, CDR1 is SGHTS and CDR2 is YDEGEE. The CDR3 has 15 residues. This CDR3 is CASSRGDRATYEQYF. As DNA, the CDR3 is TGTGCCAGCAGTCGGGGGGACAGGGCAACCTACGAGCAGTACTTC.

The chain couples TRBV12-3 or TRBV12-4 to TRBJ1-1, with D maybe TRBD1 (5 bases). Trimming removed 6 bases from V and 5 bases from J, with 10 bases in between. The CDR3 covers 12 residues. CDR3 in DNA: TGTGCCAGCAGCTCGCCAGGGACTGAAGCTTTCTTT. This gives the protein CASSSPGTEAFF.

V and J are TRBV30 and TRBJ2-7, with 9 bases identical to TRBD1. V lost 4 bases to trimming and J lost 7 bases; unmatched junction nucleotides: 14. This CDR3 has 15 amino acids. CDR1 and CDR2 from the germline V gene are GTSNPN and SVGIG (reference sequence). The CDR3 DNA is TGTGCCTGGACCAGACAGGGGGTGGTATCGGGGGAGCAGTACTTC. Translated: CAWTRQGVVSGEQYF.

This clone occurred once. The chain carries TRBV7-2 and TRBJ2-5; tentative D call: TRBD2 (7 bases). V was cut by 3 bases and J by 4 bases, with 18 bases left in between. The CDR3 contains 16 residues. Germline V gives CDR1 SGHTA, CDR2 FQGNSA. CDR3 amino acids: CASSLVGGLGGETQYF. CDR3 in DNA: TGTGCCAGCAGCTTGGTCGGGGGGCTGGGGGGAGAGACCCAGTACTTC. The complete variable domain, with remaining parts taken from reference TRBV7-2 and TRBJ2-5, reads GAGVSQSPSNKVTEKGKDVELRCDPISGHTALYWYRQSLGQGLEFLIYFQGNSAPDKSGLPSDRFSAERTGGSVSTLTIQRTQQEDSAVYLCASSLVGGLGGETQYFGPGTRLLVL.

CDR3 sequence reads: CASSAGASGSSYEQYF. The CDR3 nucleotides read TGTGCCAGCAGCGCTGGGGCTAGCGGGAGCTCCTACGAGCAGTACTTC. J is TRBJ2-7 and V is TRBV9; 10 positions agree with TRBD2. With V trimmed by 3 bases and J by 0 bases, 6 bases remained unmatched. The CDR3 consists of 16 residues. Looked up from germline, CDR1 is SGDLS and CDR2 is YYNGEE.

The CDR3 reads CASSQWGQGNTEAFF. The CDR3 nucleotides are TGTGCCAGCAGCCAGTGGGGACAGGGGAACACTGAAGCTTTCTTT. V usage is TRBV3-1 (or the pseudogene TRBV3-2) and J usage is TRBJ1-1; 9 bases line up with TRBD1. The germline V gene encodes CDR1 LGHDT and CDR2 YNNKEL (reference sequence). The CDR3 contains 15 residues. V was pared by 3 bases and J by 1 base, with 3 bases of the junction left unmatched.

This chain joins TRBV30 and TRBJ1-3; D remains unclear. CDR1 is GTSNPN and CDR2 is SVGIG in the germline V gene (reference sequence). This CDR3 has 12 amino acids. Here the CDR3 DNA reads TGTGGAACGGGCCTGGGGGGAAACACCATATATTTT. Its protein product is CGTGLGGNTIYF.

CDR3 region: CAWSPKVYEQYF. The CDR3 DNA sequence: TGTGCCTGGAGCCCAAAAGTCTACGAGCAGTACTTC. The chain recombines TRBV30 with TRBJ2-7; D is undetermined. The CDR3 has 12 residues. Trimming removed 3 bases at V and 3 bases at J, with 9 bases between. CDR1 is GTSNPN and CDR2 is SVGIG in the germline V gene (reference sequence).

The chain is built from TRBV7-9 and TRBJ1-2; a weak D match, TRBD1 (6 bases). CDR1 is SEHNR, CDR2 FQNEAQ, per germline (reference sequence). With 1 base removed from V and 6 bases from J, the gap between germline ends came to 15 bases. CDR3 length equals 15 residues. The CDR3 is CASSLELRTGNGYTF. The CDR3 DNA sequence: TGTGCCAGCAGCTTAGAGTTAAGAACAGGGAATGGCTACACCTTC.

The chain links TRBV5-8 to TRBJ2-3; D is tentatively TRBD1 or TRBD2 (5 bases each). The V end was cut by 0 bases, the J end by 6 bases, with 8 bases between. Per the germline V gene, CDR1 is SGHTS and CDR2 is YDEGEE. This CDR3 comprises 13 residues. The CDR3 sequence is CASSLEGTDTQYF. DNA for the CDR3: TGTGCCAGCAGCTTGGAGGGGACGGATACGCAGTATTTT.

This rearrangement joins TRBV7-6 to TRBJ2-3, with 8 bases that match TRBD2. V shed 1 base, J shed 3 bases, and the junction held 9 bases outside the gene matches. Germline V gene lookup returns CDR1 SGHVS and CDR2 FNYEAQ. CDR3 length equals 17 residues. CDR3 DNA: TGTGCCAGCAGCTTAGGCCTCAGCGGGAGTGAAACAGATACGCAGTATTTT. It codes for CASSLGLSGSETDTQYF.

J is TRBJ2-7 and V is TRBV20-1; TRBD2 aligns across 9 bases. This CDR3 has 13 amino acids. CDR1 DFQATT and CDR2 SNEGSKA come from the germline V gene (reference sequence). V dropped 3 bases and J dropped 5; count of bases not matched to a gene: 5. CDR3 region: CSASGTSLDEQYF. In nucleotides, the CDR3 is TGCAGTGCTAGTGGGACTAGCCTCGACGAGCAGTACTTC.

The chain combines TRBV12-5 with TRBJ2-1; D is unclear. The germline gives CDR1 LGHNT, CDR2 FRNRAP. V lost 0 bases to trimming and J lost 3 bases, with 18 bases between them. The CDR3 extends over 18 amino acids. DNA of the CDR3: TGTGCTAGTGGTTTGGTAATTCTCGCGGAGAAGAACTACAATGAGCAGTTCTTC. Translation: CASGLVILAEKNYNEQFF.

The rearrangement joins TRBV27 to TRBJ2-1, with TRBD1 identical over 9 bases. The germline CDR1 and CDR2 sequences are MNHEY and SMNVEV (reference sequence). V lost 6 bases and J lost 5; bases outside the gene matches: 5. The CDR3 contains 14 residues. In nucleotides, the CDR3 is TGTGCCAGCAGCCCTTGGACAGGGGACAATGAGCAGTTCTTC. Translated: CASSPWTGDNEQFF.

This rearrangement joins TRBV10-2 to TRBJ2-7; 8 bases match TRBD1. V dropped 7 bases and J dropped 3; count of bases not matched to a gene: 5. The germline CDR1 and CDR2 sequences are WSHSY and SAAADI. The CDR3 consists of 13 residues. The CDR3 bases are TGCGCCAGCACTGGACAGGGTGGCTACGAGCAGTACTTC. It specifies CASTGQGGYEQYF.